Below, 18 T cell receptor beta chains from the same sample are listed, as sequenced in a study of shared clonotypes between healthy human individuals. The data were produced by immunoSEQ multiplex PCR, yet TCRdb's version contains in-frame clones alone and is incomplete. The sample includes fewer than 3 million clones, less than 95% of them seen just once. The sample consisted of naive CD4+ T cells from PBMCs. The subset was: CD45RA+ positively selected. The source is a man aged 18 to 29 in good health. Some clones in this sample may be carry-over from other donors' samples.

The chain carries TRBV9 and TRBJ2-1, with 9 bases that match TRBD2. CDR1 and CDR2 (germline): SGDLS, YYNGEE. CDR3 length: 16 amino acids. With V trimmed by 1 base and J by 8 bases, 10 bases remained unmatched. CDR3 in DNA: TGTGCCAGCAGCGTACACCGGCTAGCGGGATTTGATGAGCAGTTCTTC. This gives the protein CASSVHRLAGFDEQFF.

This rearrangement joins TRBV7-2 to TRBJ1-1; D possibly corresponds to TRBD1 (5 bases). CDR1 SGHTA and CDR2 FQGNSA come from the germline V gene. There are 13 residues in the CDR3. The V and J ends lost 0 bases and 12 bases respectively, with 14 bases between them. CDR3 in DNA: TGTGCCAGCAGCTTAGCGCGGCAGGGCACCTCTTTCTTT. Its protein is CASSLARQGTSFF.

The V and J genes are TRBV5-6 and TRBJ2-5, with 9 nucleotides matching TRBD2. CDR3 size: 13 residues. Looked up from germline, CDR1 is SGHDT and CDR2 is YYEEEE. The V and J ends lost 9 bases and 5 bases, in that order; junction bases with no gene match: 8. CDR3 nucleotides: TGTGCCACCAAAGGGGCGGGAGGGGAGACCCAGTACTTC. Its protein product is CATKGAGGETQYF.

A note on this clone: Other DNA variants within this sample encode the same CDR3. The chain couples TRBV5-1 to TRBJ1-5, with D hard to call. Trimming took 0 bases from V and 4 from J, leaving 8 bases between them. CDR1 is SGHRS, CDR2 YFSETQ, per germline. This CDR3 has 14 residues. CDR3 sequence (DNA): TGCGCCAGCAGCTTGGGGGCAGCTAATCAGCCCCAGCATTTT. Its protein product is CASSLGAANQPQHF.

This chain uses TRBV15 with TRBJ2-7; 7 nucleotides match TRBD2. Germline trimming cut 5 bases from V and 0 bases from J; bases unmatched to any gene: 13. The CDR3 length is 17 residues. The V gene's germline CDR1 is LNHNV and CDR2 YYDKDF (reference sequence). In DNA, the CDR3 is TGTGCCACCAGCGCGACCGGGGCGGGAGCGGTCTCCTACGAGCAGTACTTC. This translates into CATSATGAGAVSYEQYF.

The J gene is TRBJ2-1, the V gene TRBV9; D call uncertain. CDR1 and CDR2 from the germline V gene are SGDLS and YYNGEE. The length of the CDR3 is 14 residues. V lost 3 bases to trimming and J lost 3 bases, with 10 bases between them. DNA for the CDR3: TGTGCCAGCAGCGAGGCGAGCCACTACAATGAGCAGTTCTTC. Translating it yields CASSEASHYNEQFF.

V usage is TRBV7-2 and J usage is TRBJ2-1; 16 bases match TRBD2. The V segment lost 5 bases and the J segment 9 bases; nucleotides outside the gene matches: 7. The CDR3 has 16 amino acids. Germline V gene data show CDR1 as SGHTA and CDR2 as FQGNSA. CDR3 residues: CASSASGLAGGGEQFF. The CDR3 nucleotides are TGTGCCAGCAGCGCCTCGGGACTAGCGGGAGGGGGTGAGCAGTTCTTC.

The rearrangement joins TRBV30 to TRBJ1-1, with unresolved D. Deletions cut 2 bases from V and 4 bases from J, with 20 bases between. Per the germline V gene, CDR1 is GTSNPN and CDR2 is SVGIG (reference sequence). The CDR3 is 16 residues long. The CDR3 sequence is CAWSPLLGRLLTEAFF. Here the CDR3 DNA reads TGTGCCTGGAGTCCCCTACTGGGTCGGCTCCTCACTGAAGCTTTCTTT. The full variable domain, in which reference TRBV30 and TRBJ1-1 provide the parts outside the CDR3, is SQTIHQWPATLVQPVGSPLSLECTVEGTSNPNLYWYRQAAGRGLQLLFYSVGIGQISSEVPQNLSASRPQDRQFILSSKKLLLSDSGFYLCAWSPLLGRLLTEAFFGQGTRLTVV.

The CDR3 protein is CASSFGWTGELFF. In nucleotides, the CDR3 is TGTGCCAGCAGCTTTGGTTGGACCGGGGAGCTGTTTTTT. The gene calls are TRBV11-2 and TRBJ2-2; D unclear. V shed 3 bases and J shed 5 bases, with 7 bases lying between them. The CDR3 contains 13 residues. Germline V gene lookup returns CDR1 SGHAT and CDR2 FQNNGV.

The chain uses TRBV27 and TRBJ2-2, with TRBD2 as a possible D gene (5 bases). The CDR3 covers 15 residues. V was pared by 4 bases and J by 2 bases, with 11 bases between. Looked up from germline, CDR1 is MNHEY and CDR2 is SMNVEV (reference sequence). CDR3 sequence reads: CASSYLALNTGELFF. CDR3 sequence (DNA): TGTGCCAGCAGTTACCTAGCTCTAAACACCGGGGAGCTGTTTTTT.

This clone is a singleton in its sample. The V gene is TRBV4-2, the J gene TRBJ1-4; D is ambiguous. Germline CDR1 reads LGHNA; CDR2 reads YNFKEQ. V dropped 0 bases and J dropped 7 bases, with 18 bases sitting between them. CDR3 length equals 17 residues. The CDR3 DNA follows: TGTGCCAGCAGCCAAGATCCGAGGGAATTTCTCCCTGAAAAACTGTTTTTT. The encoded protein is CASSQDPREFLPEKLFF.

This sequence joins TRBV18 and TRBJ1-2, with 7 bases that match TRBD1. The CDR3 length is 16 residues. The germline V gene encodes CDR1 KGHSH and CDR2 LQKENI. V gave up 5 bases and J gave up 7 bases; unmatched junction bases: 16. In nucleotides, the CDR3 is TGTGCCAGCTCATCCTACCTATGGACAGGAGGCGGTGGCTACACCTTC. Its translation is CASSSYLWTGGGGYTF.

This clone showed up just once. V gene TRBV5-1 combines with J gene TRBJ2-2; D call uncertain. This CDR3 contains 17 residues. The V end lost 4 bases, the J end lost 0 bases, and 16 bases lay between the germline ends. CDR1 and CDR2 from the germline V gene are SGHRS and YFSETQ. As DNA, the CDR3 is TGCGCCAGCAGCCTGCAACCAGCCAGTGCGAACACCGGGGAGCTGTTTTTT. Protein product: CASSLQPASANTGELFF.

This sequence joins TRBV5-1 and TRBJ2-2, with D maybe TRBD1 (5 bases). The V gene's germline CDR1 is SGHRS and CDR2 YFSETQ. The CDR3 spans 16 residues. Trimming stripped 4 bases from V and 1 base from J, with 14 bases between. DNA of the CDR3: TGCGCCAGCAGCCCTTACTGGGGCGTGAACACCGGGGAGCTGTTTTTT. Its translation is CASSPYWGVNTGELFF. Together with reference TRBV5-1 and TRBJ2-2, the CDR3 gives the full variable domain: KAGVTQTPRYLIKTRGQQVTLSCSPISGHRSVSWYQQTPGQGLQFLFEYFSETQRNKGNFPGRFSGRQFSNSRSEMNVSTLELGDSALYLCASSPYWGVNTGELFFGEGSRLTVL.

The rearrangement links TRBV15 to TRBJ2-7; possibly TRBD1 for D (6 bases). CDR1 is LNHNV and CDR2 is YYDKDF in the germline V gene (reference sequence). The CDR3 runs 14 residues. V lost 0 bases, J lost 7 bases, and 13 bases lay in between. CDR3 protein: CATSRERGFWEQYF. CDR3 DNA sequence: TGTGCCACCAGCAGAGAAAGGGGGTTTTGGGAGCAGTACTTC.

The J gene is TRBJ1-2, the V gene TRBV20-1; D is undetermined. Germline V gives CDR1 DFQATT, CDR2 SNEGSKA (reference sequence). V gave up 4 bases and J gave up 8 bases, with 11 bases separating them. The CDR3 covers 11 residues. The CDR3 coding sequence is TGCAGTGCTAAACCGACGGGAGGCTACACCTTC. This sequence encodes CSAKPTGGYTF.

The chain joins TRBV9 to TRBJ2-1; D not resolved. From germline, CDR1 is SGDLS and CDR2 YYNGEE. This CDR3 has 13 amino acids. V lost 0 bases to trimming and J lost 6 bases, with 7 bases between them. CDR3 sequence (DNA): TGTGCCAGCAGCGTAGCCCCGGTCAATGAGCAGTTCTTC. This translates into CASSVAPVNEQFF.

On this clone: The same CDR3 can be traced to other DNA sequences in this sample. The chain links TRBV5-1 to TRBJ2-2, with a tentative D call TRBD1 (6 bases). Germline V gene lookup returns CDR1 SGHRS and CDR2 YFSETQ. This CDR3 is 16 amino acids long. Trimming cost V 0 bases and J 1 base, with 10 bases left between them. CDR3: CASSLGTGKNTGELFF. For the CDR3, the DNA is TGCGCCAGCAGCTTGGGAACAGGGAAGAACACCGGGGAGCTGTTTTTT.